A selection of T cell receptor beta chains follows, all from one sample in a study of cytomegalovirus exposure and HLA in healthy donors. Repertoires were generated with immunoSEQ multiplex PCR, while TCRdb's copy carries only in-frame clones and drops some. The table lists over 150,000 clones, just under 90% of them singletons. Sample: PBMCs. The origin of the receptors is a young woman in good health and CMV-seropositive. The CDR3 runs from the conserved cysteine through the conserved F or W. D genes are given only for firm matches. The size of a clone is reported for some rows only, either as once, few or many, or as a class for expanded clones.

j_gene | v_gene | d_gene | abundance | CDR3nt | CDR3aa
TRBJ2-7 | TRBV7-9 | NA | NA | TGTGCCAGCAGCTTGGTGGGCAGCTCCTACGAGCAGTACTTC | CASSLVGSSYEQYF
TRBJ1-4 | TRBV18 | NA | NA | TGTGCCAGCTCACGACTCGACGGAGGGTCAATGGGGTGGAAACTGTTTTTT | CASSRLDGGSMGWKLFF
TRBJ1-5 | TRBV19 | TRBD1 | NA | TGTGCCAGTAGTGCAGGACAGGGGATTGGCAATCAGCCCCAGCATTTT | CASSAGQGIGNQPQHF
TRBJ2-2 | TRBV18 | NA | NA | TGTGCCAGCTCACCAAGGCCAGGGGACACCGGGGAGCTGTTTTTT | CASSPRPGDTGELFF
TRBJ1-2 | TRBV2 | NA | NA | TGTGCCAGCAGGGACGGACAGAACTATGGCTACACCTTC | CASRDGQNYGYTF
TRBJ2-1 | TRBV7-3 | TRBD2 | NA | TGTGCCAGCAGCCTGATCGGGACTAGCGGGAGGGCCTCCTACAATGAGCAGTTCTTC | CASSLIGTSGRASYNEQFF
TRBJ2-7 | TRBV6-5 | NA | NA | TGTGCCAGCTCTAGCCACGGAGGAAACGAGCAGTACTTC | CASSSHGGNEQYF
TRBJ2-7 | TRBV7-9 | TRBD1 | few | TGTGCCAGCAGCTCGCGGACAGGGACGGGGGAGCAGTACTTC | CASSSRTGTGEQYF
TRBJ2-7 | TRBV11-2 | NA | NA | TGTGCCAGCAGCTTAGAGTCCGGGACAACCCCCTACGAGCAGTACTTC | CASSLESGTTPYEQYF
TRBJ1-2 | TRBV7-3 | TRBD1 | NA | TGTGCCAGCAGCAACGCAGAGGGGGCGGCGGGCTACACCTTC | CASSNAEGAAGYTF
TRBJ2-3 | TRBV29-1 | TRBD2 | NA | TGCAGCGTTGAAGGTGAAGCGGGAGTAGGAGATACGCAGTATTTT | CSVEGEAGVGDTQYF
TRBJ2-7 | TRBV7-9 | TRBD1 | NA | TGTGCCAGCAGCTCCAAGACAGGGGCGTACGAGCAGTACTTC | CASSSKTGAYEQYF
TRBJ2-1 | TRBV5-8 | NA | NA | TGTGCCAGCAGCTTTCAGCAGGGTGCGTTCTTC | CASSFQQGAFF
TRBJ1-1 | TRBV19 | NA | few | TGTGCCAGTGGGGAGACGCAGCCTAACACTGAAGCTTTCTTT | CASGETQPNTEAFF
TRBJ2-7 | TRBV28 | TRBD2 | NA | TGTGCCAGCAGAACGGGGGGGTCGCTTTACGAGCAGTACTTC | CASRTGGSLYEQYF
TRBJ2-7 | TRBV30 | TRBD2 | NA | TGTGCCTGGAGCCTCGGGAGGGCCTCCGAGCAGTACTTC | CAWSLGRASEQYF
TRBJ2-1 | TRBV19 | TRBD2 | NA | TGTGCCAGTAGTACGCTCAGCGGGAGATCCTACAATGAGCAGTTCTTC | CASSTLSGRSYNEQFF
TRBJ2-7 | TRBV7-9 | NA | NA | TGTGCCAGCAGCTTAACGACAGGAACCTACGAGCAGTACTTC | CASSLTTGTYEQYF
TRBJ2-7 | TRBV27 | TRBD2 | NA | TGTGCCAGCAGACTTCGGTTTACAGGGACTAGCGGGACTTACGAGCAGTACTTC | CASRLRFTGTSGTYEQYF
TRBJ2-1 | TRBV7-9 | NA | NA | TGTGCCAGCAGCTTTGTAGTGTACAATGAGCAGTTCTTC | CASSFVVYNEQFF
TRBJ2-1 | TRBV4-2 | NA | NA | TGTGCCAGCAGCCAAGCGGAGGGACTTAGGACCCAAGGGCAGTTCTTC | CASSQAEGLRTQGQFF
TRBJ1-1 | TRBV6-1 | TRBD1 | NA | TGTGCCAGCAGTGAAGCGGGCAGGGGGCCCGGTTTCTTT | CASSEAGRGPGFF
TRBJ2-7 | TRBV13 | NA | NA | TGTGCCAGCAGCTTAGGTGGCCTAGCCGAGTCCTACGAGCAGTACTTC | CASSLGGLAESYEQYF
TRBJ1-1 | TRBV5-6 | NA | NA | TGTGCCAGCAGCTCGACAGGGAACACTGAAGCTTTCTTT | CASSSTGNTEAFF
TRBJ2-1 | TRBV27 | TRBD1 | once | TGTGCCAGCACCTTAGGGGACAGGAATGAGCAGTTCTTC | CASTLGDRNEQFF
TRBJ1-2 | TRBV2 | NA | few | TGTGCCAGCGGGCCTTTACCCTATGGCTACACCTTC | CASGPLPYGYTF
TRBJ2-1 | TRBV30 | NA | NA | TGTGCCTGGAGTGTATCCGGCAATGAGCAGTTCTTC | CAWSVSGNEQFF
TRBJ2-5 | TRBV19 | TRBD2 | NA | TGTGCCAGTAGTATTGAGGCTACTAGCGGGCCACAGTACTTC | CASSIEATSGPQYF
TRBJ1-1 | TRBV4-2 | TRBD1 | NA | TGTGCCAGCAGCCAAGACGAGGGGACAGGGAATTCTGAAGCTTTCTTT | CASSQDEGTGNSEAFF
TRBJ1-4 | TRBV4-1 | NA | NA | TGCGCCAGCAGCCAAGATGGGGGCAGAAGAGCAACTAATGAAAAACTGTTTTTT | CASSQDGGRRATNEKLFF
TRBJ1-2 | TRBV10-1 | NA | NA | TGCGCCAGCAGACCGGACTCAACCTCTAACTATGGCTACACCTTC | CASRPDSTSNYGYTF
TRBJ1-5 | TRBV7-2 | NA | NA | TGTGCCAGCAGCTTGACCCGGAGCGATCAGCCCCAGCATTTT | CASSLTRSDQPQHF
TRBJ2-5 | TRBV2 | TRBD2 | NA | TGTGCCAGCAGGGAACTAGCGGCCGAGGGGACCCAGTACTTC | CASRELAAEGTQYF
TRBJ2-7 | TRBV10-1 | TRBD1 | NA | TGCGCCAGCAGTGTCCTAGACAGGGCGGGCGAGCAGTACTTC | CASSVLDRAGEQYF
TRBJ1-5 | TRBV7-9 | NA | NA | TGTGCCTCTGGACAGAATAATCAGCCCCAGCATTTT | CASGQNNQPQHF
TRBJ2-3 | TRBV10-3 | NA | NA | TGTGCCATCAGGGGGTCTGGGGGCGGCACAGATACGCAGTATTTT | CAIRGSGGGTDTQYF
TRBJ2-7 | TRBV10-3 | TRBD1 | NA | TGTGCCATCAGCGCCCGGGGACAGGGGTACGAGCAGTACTTC | CAISARGQGYEQYF
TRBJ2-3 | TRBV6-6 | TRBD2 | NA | TGTGCCAGCAGTTACGGGGCGGGGGGCACAGATACGCAGTATTTT | CASSYGAGGTDTQYF
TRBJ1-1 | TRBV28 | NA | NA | TGTGCCAGCAGTTTCCTCAAGACAGGTGAAGCTTTCTTT | CASSFLKTGEAFF
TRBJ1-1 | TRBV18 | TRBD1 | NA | TGTGCCAGCTCACCAAGGACAGGGTATGCTTTCTTT | CASSPRTGYAFF
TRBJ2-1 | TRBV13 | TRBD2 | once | TGTGCCAGCAGCTCACTAGCGGTTGGCTACAATGAGCAGTTCTTC | CASSSLAVGYNEQFF
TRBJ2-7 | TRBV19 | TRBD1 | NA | TGTGCCAGTGAAGACAGGGTTGGCGACGAGCAGTACTTC | CASEDRVGDEQYF
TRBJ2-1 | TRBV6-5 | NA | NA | TGTGCCAGCACACCTACGGTCTTAAGTAGTGAGCAGTTCTTC | CASTPTVLSSEQFF
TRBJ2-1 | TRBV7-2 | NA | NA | TGTGCCAGCAGCTTAGGGTTTCGGGGTGAGCAGTTCTTC | CASSLGFRGEQFF
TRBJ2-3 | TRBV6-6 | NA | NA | TGTGCCAGCAGTTCTCGCGCGGATACGCAGTATTTT | CASSSRADTQYF
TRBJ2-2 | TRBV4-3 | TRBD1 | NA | TGCGCCAGCAGCCAAGTAGGGGGCTCCGGGGAGCTGTTTTTT | CASSQVGGSGELFF
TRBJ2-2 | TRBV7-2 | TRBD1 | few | TGTGCCAGCAGCTTAGAGGGGGCATACACCGGGGAGCTGTTTTTT | CASSLEGAYTGELFF
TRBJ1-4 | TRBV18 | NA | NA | TGTGCCAGCTCACCGACCCCGGCAGGCGAAAAACTGTTTTTT | CASSPTPAGEKLFF
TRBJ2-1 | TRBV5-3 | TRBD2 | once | TGTGCCAGAAGCCCGGCAGGGGGACTAGCGGGAAGAACTGAGCAGTTCTTC | CARSPAGGLAGRTEQFF
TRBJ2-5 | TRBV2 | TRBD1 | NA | TGTGCCAGCACTACCTGGGGACAGGGGAAAGAGACCCAGTACTTC | CASTTWGQGKETQYF
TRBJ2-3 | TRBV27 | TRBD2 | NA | TGTGCCAGCAGTCCCAGTAGACCGGGACTAGCGGACACAGATACGCAGTATTTT | CASSPSRPGLADTDTQYF
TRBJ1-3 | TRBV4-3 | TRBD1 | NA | TGCGCCAGCAGCCAAGGAGACAGGGGGATTCCTGACACCATATATTTT | CASSQGDRGIPDTIYF
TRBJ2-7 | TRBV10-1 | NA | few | TGCGCCAGCAGCATGGACTCGAGCTCCTACGAGCAGTACTTC | CASSMDSSSYEQYF
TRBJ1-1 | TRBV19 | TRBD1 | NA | TGTGCCAGTCACAGGGGGCTGGGAACTGAAGCTTTCTTT | CASHRGLGTEAFF
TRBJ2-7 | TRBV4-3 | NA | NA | TGCGCCAGCAGCCAAGGGCAGAAGCGGGTGGGAGAGCAGTACTTC | CASSQGQKRVGEQYF